These T cell receptor beta chains were read from a single sample in a study of CD8+ T cells in alopecia areata. Repertoires were generated with immunoSEQ multiplex PCR, while TCRdb's copy carries only in-frame clones and drops some. Altogether under 200,000 clones are present, around 60% being singletons, with the ten largest covering 12% to 15%. The starting material was CD4+ T cells sorted from blood, obtained at week 24, from a patient treated with tofacitinib. The receptors shown here come from a human donor with alopecia areata. The CDR3 runs from the conserved cysteine through the conserved F or W. A D gene is named only where the DNA matches it firmly. Expanded clones get a size class; other rows say once, few or many, or leave the size out.

size	V	D	J	DNA	CDR3
-	TRBV4-2	-	TRBJ1-5	TGTGCCAGCAGCCAAGTGACAGGCAATCAGCCCCAGCATTTT	CASSQVTGNQPQHF
few	TRBV7-9	TRBD1	TRBJ1-2	TGTGCCAGCAGCAACGCGGGACAGGAGGTTGGCTACACCTTC	CASSNAGQEVGYTF
-	TRBV6-5	-	TRBJ2-5	TGTGCCAGCAGCTCCACCGAAGAGACCCAGTACTTC	CASSSTEETQYF
-	TRBV6-4	TRBD1	TRBJ2-3	TGTGCCAGCAAGAGGACAGGAGCGGCGACAGATACGCAGTATTTT	CASKRTGAATDTQYF
-	TRBV6-1	TRBD1	TRBJ1-1	TGTGCCAGCAGTGAAGCGGCAGGGGGTAGCACTGAAGCTTTCTTT	CASSEAAGGSTEAFF
-	TRBV7-9	TRBD2	TRBJ2-7	TGTGCCAGCAGCTCGGCGCTAGCGGTAAACGAGCAGTACTTC	CASSSALAVNEQYF
-	TRBV7-9	TRBD1	TRBJ1-2	TGTGCCAGCAGCCATCGAGGGGGCAATGGCTACACCTTC	CASSHRGGNGYTF
-	TRBV29-1	-	TRBJ2-2	TGCAGCGCCGAAGGGGGTTACACCGGGGAGCTGTTTTTT	CSAEGGYTGELFF
-	TRBV4-1	-	TRBJ2-3	TGCGCCACCTCGCTGGTGGGGGCGGGAAGGGGCACAGATACGCAGTATTTT	CATSLVGAGRGTDTQYF
few	TRBV5-1	-	TRBJ2-1	TGCGCCAGCAGCCCAAGTGGGGGTGAGCAGTTCTTC	CASSPSGGEQFF
-	TRBV6-6	-	TRBJ2-5	TGTGCCAGCAGTTACTCCCCGGTCCAAGAGACCCAGTACTTC	CASSYSPVQETQYF
once	TRBV29-1	TRBD1	TRBJ1-2	TGCAGCGCTTTAGGGGAAAGTAGTGGGCTCGGGACAGGCGGCCCTTACGGCTACACCTTC	CSALGESSGLGTGGPYGYTF
-	TRBV27	-	TRBJ2-7	TGTGCCAGCAGTTTGACCGGGACACCGAGGGGGCAGTACTTC	CASSLTGTPRGQYF
few	TRBV11-3	-	TRBJ2-3	TGTGCCAGCAGCCCCAGGGGTAGCACAGATACGCAGTATTTT	CASSPRGSTDTQYF
-	TRBV7-2	TRBD1	TRBJ1-1	TGTGCCAGCAGCACACGGGACAGGGGAGCTTTCTTT	CASSTRDRGAFF